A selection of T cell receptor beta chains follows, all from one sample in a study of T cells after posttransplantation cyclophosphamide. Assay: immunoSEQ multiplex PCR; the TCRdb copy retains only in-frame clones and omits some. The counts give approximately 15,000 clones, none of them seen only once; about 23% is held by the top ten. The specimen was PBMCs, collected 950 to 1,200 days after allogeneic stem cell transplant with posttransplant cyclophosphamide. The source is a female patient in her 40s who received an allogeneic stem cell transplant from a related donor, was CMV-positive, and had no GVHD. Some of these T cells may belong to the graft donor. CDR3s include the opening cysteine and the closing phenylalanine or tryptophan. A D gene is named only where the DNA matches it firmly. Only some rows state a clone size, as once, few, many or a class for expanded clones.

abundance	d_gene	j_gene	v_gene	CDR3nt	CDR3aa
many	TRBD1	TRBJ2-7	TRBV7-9	TGTGCCAGCAGCACCGCAGGGGGTGAAGGCGAGCAGTACTTC	CASSTAGGEGEQYF
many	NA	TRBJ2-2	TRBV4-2	TGTGCCAGCAGATCTCAGGTTTACGCGAACACCGGGGAGCTGTTTTTT	CASRSQVYANTGELFF
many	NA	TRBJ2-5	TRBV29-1	TGCAGCGTTGACAGGGAGGTCGAGACCCAGTACTTC	CSVDREVETQYF
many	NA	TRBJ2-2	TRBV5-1	TGCGCCAGCAGCCACTCCGGGTCCAACACCGGGGAGCTGTTTTTT	CASSHSGSNTGELFF
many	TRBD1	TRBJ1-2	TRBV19	TGTGCCAGTAGTATGGGACCGGGGACAGGGGATGGCTACACCTTC	CASSMGPGTGDGYTF
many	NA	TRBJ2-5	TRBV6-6	TGTGCCAGCAGTTACGCGGCGGGACAAGAGACCCAGTACTTC	CASSYAAGQETQYF
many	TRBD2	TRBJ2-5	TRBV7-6	TGTGCCAGCAGCTCAGGACTAGCGGGGGGGCGGGAGACCCAGTACTTC	CASSSGLAGGRETQYF
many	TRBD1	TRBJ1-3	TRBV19	TGTGCCAGTACCCCACAGGGGGCCTACTCTGGAAACACCATATATTTT	CASTPQGAYSGNTIYF
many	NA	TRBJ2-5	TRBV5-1	TGCGCCAGCAGCTTGGCCCGGGAGACCCAGTACTTC	CASSLARETQYF
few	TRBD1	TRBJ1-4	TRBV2	TGTGCCAGCAGTGAGCAGGGGGTGGGTGAAAAACTGTTTTTT	CASSEQGVGEKLFF
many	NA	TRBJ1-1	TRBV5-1	TGCGCCAGCAGCCCGGAGACAGGTGAAGCTTTCTTT	CASSPETGEAFF
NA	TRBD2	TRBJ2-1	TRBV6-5	TGTGCCAGCAGTTACGGTACTAGCGATAGGAATGAGCAGTTCTTC	CASSYGTSDRNEQFF
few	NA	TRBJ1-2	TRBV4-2	TGTGCCAGCAGCCAACAGGGGAACTATGGCTACACCTTC	CASSQQGNYGYTF
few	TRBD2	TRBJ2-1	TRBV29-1	TGCAGCGTCGTCGGGGGAGGGACTAGCGCTACCTATGAGCAGTTCTTC	CSVVGGGTSATYEQFF
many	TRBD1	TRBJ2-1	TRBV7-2	TGTGCCAGCAGCTTCGGACAGGGGCCCGCAGATGAGCAGTTCTTC	CASSFGQGPADEQFF
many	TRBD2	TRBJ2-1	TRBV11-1	TGTGCCAGCGGGCCGGGACTAGCGGAAGAGAGCTCCTACAATGAGCAGTTCTTC	CASGPGLAEESSYNEQFF
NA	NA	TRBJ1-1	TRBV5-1	TGCGCCAGCAGCTTGGGGGGGGGCGCGGACACTGAAGCTTTCTTT	CASSLGGGADTEAFF
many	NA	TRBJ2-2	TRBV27	TGTGCCAGCAGTTCGCGTGGAGCGAACACCGGGGAGCTGTTTTTT	CASSSRGANTGELFF
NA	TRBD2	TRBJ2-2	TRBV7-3	TGTGCCAGCAGCTTACTCCCTAGCGGGGGGTCACGTCCTGCCGGGGAGCTGTTTTTT	CASSLLPSGGSRPAGELFF
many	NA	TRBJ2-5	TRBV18	TGTGCCAGCTCACCACTTACTTCGGGATATGAGACCCAGTACTTC	CASSPLTSGYETQYF
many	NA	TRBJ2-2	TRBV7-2	TGTGCCAGCAGCTTATCCATAGCGACTGGGGAGCTGTTTTTT	CASSLSIATGELFF
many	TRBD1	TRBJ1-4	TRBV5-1	TGCGCCAGCAGCTCACAGGGGGCGAGTGAAAAACTGTTTTTT	CASSSQGASEKLFF
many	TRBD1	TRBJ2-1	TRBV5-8	TGTGCCAGCAGCTTGGTTCAGGGGGCGCAAATGGTCGAGCAGTTCTTC	CASSLVQGAQMVEQFF
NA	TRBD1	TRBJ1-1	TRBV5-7	TGTGCCAGCAGCTTGGCCCTAGGGGGCGCAGGCACTGAAGCTTTCTTT	CASSLALGGAGTEAFF
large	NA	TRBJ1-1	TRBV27	TGTGCCAGCAGCCCGGTTGCGGTGAACACTGAAGCTTTCTTT	CASSPVAVNTEAFF
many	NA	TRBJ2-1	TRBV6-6	TGTGCCAGCAGTCGCCCCGGGGATGAGCAGTTCTTC	CASSRPGDEQFF
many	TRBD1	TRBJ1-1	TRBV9	TGTGCCAGCAGCCCGCCGCTGGGACAGGGAGGAGCTTTCTTT	CASSPPLGQGGAFF
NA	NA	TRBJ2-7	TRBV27	TGTGCCAGCAAAACCTGGGCCTCCGACAGCTACGAGCAGTACTTC	CASKTWASDSYEQYF
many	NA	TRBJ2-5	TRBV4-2	TGTGCCAGCAGCCACCACATGGGGGCCTCCCGGCAAGGGACCCAGTACTTC	CASSHHMGASRQGTQYF
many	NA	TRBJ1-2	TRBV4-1	TGCGCCAGCAGCCAAGCTTCTAGGCCGGGGGACTACACCTTC	CASSQASRPGDYTF
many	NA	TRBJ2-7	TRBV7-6	TGTGCCAGCAGCTTAGCGGGCCGCTCCTACGAGCAGTACTTC	CASSLAGRSYEQYF
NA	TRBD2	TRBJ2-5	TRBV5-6	TGTGCCAGCAGCTTGGTGGGGACTAGATTCCAAGAGACCCAGTACTTC	CASSLVGTRFQETQYF
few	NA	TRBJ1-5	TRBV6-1	TGTGCCAGCAGACCCCCGGGTAGCAATCAGCCCCAGCATTTT	CASRPPGSNQPQHF
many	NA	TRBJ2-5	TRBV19	TGTGCCAGTAGTGGAGGCCTGCCCAAACCCGATCAAGAGACCCAGTACTTC	CASSGGLPKPDQETQYF
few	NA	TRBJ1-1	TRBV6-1	TGTGCCAGCATTGACAGGAAAGGGGCTGAAGCTTTCTTT	CASIDRKGAEAFF
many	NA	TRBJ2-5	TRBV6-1	TGTGCCAGCAGTGAGGGTGGGCGAGGGGAGACCCAGTACTTC	CASSEGGRGETQYF
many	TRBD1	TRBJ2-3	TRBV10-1	TGCGCCAGCAGTGAGTCAGGGGGCTCTGGAGATACGCAGTATTTT	CASSESGGSGDTQYF
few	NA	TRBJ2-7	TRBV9	TGTGCCAGCAGTTTCAAACAGAAGACGGCATACGAGCAGTACTTC	CASSFKQKTAYEQYF
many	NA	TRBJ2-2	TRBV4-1	TGCGCCCGGGGGTCCGGGGAGCTGTTTTTT	CARGSGELFF
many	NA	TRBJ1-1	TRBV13	TGTGCCAGCAGCCCGCGGGCAGACATGAACACTGAAGCTTTCTTT	CASSPRADMNTEAFF
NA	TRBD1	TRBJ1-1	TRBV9	TGTGCCAGCAGCCCAAGACAGGGAATGTCGGCTGAAGCTTTCTTT	CASSPRQGMSAEAFF
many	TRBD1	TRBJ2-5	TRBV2	TGTGCCAGCAGTGAGGGACAGGGTGAGACCCAGTACTTC	CASSEGQGETQYF
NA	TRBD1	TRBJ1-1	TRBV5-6	TGTGCCAGCAGCCTCGACAGGGACACTGAAGCTTTCTTT	CASSLDRDTEAFF
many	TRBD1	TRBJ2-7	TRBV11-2	TGTGCCAGCAGCTTAGTATCCGGGACAGGGGCCGAGCAGTACTTC	CASSLVSGTGAEQYF
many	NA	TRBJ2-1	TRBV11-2	TGTGCCAGCAGGGGGACTGAGTCCTACAATGAGCAGTTCTTC	CASRGTESYNEQFF
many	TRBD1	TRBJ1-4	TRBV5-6	TGTGCCAGCAGCCCCGCCGGGACAGGGGGCGAAAAACTGTTTTTT	CASSPAGTGGEKLFF
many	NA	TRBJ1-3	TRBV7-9	TGTGCCAGCACCGTAACAGGGCACGGAAACACCATATATTTT	CASTVTGHGNTIYF
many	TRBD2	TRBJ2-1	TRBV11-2	TGTGCCAGCAGTCTAGCGGGGGCCCCCCTCTACTACAATGAGCAGTTCTTC	CASSLAGAPLYYNEQFF
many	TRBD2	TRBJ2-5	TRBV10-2	TGCGCCACGGGGGGTCCGAGCGGAGAGACCCAGTACTTC	CATGGPSGETQYF
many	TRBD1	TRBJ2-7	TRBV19	TGTGCCAGTAGTACCGTCGGGACAGCCTACGAGCAGTACTTC	CASSTVGTAYEQYF
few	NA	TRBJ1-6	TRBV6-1	TGTGCCAGCTGGGGGGTAGGGTTAAGTTCACCCCTCCACTTT	CASWGVGLSSPLHF
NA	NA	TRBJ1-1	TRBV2	TGTGCCAGCACACGAAGTCTTGAAATGCGCGCGAACACTGAAGCTTTCTTT	CASTRSLEMRANTEAFF
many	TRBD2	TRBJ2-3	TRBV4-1	TGCGCCAGCAGCCAAGATCGCCAGCGGGGCGGGACAGATACGCAGTATTTT	CASSQDRQRGGTDTQYF
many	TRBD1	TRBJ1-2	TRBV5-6	TGTGCCAGCAGCTTGATAGGGGGCGCTGACTATGGCTACACCTTC	CASSLIGGADYGYTF
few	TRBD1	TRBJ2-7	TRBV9	TGTGCCAGCATCATCAAACAGGGGACGGCATACGAGCAGTACTTC	CASIIKQGTAYEQYF
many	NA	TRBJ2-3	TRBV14	TGTGCCAGCAGCACCCGGGCAGGGATTAGCACAGATACGCAGTATTTT	CASSTRAGISTDTQYF
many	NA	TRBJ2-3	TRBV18	TGTGCCAGCTCACCACCGCTAGCAGATACGCAGTATTTT	CASSPPLADTQYF